One and the same sample provided the 19 T cell receptor beta chains below, sequenced in a study of shared clonotypes between healthy human individuals. CD45RO-negative CD8 cells positively selected for CCR7 made up the naive population, which excluded terminally differentiated effector memory CD45RA+ cells. Data came from immunoSEQ multiplex PCR; TCRdb stores just in-frame clones and leaves some out. Of under 850,000 clones listed, almost 95% were seen once; the top ten hold 20% to 30%. Material for sequencing was naive CD8+ T cells sorted from blood. Source of these receptors: a man younger than 45 in good health.

The rearrangement joins TRBV14 to TRBJ2-7; D is unresolved. The germline V gene has CDR1 SGHDN and CDR2 FVKESK. This CDR3 has 12 amino acids. V was trimmed by 5 bases and J by 6 bases, leaving 11 bases between them. This chain's CDR3 is CASSTYRAEQYF. The CDR3 DNA is TGTGCCAGCAGCACTTATCGAGCCGAGCAGTACTTC.

The chain recombines TRBV7-8 with TRBJ2-7; 7 bases line up with TRBD2. Per the germline V gene, CDR1 is SGHVS and CDR2 is FQNEAQ. The CDR3 runs 13 residues. The ends lost 5 bases at V and 5 bases at J; junction bases unmatched: 6. CDR3 sequence (DNA): TGTGCCAGCAGCCGGACTAGGTCTGACGAGCAGTACTTC. Amino acid sequence: CASSRTRSDEQYF.

The rearrangement links TRBV7-9 to TRBJ2-7; a possible D gene is TRBD1 (6 bases). Germline lookup yields CDR1 SEHNR and CDR2 FQNEAQ (reference sequence). The V end was cut by 1 base, the J end by 3 bases, with 13 bases between. This CDR3 is built from 15 residues. The CDR3 DNA reads as TGTGCCAGCAGCTTAGGAACAGGGAAGTACTACGAGCAGTACTTC. Its translation: CASSLGTGKYYEQYF.

V gene TRBV27 combines with J gene TRBJ2-2; D may be TRBD2 (5 bases). The V gene's germline CDR1 is MNHEY and CDR2 SMNVEV (reference sequence). The CDR3 totals 15 residues. V was pared by 0 bases and J by 6 bases, with 11 bases between. Here the CDR3 DNA reads TGTGCCAGCAGTTTATCCCCCGGGGTAGCCGGGGAGCTGTTTTTT. As protein: CASSLSPGVAGELFF.

This chain connects TRBV9 to TRBJ2-3, with TRBD2 matching 9 bases. The V gene end was trimmed by 0 bases and the J gene end by 4 bases; junction bases not matched to a gene: 3. Germline CDR1 and CDR2: SGDLS and YYNGEE. This CDR3 contains 15 residues. As DNA, the CDR3 is TGTGCCAGCAGCGTAGGCGGGAGGGCCCCAGATACGCAGTATTTT. This codes for CASSVGGRAPDTQYF.

J is TRBJ2-3 and V is TRBV2; weak D call: TRBD2 (6 bases). This CDR3 region has 15 residues. Between the trimmed V and J ends, which lost 8 bases and 0 bases, there was a span of 15 bases. Germline V gives CDR1 SNHLY, CDR2 FYNNEI. The DNA of the CDR3 is TGTGCCAGCGGGGGAGGCGGAGATAGCACAGATACGCAGTATTTT. Encoded protein: CASGGGGDSTDTQYF.

V and J are TRBV30 and TRBJ2-5, with 8 positions matching TRBD2. The DNA end is a closer match to TRBJ2-7, so the J assignment may be wrong. Germline V gene lookup returns CDR1 GTSNPN and CDR2 SVGIG (reference sequence). The CDR3 runs to 13 residues. The CDR3 spells CAWTVGGAGEQYF. The CDR3 coding sequence is TGTGCCTGGACCGTCGGGGGGGCAGGCGAGCAGTACTTC.

This clone occurred many times. The chain uses TRBV14 and TRBJ2-3; 13 nucleotides agree with TRBD2. This CDR3 region has 16 residues. V was pared by 6 bases and J by 3 bases, with 6 bases of the junction left unmatched. Per germline, CDR1 SGHDN and CDR2 FVKESK. Written as DNA, the CDR3 is TGTGCCAGCAGTCCCGGGACTAGCGGGACAACAGATACGCAGTATTTT. Amino acid sequence: CASSPGTSGTTDTQYF.

The rearrangement joins TRBV4-1 to TRBJ2-5; D gene uncertain. V shed 2 bases and J shed 6 bases, with 13 bases lying between them. There are 14 residues in the CDR3. Per the germline V gene, CDR1 is MGHRA and CDR2 is YSYEKL. CDR3 sequence: CASSQITELQTQYF. DNA for the CDR3: TGCGCCAGCAGCCAAATCACGGAATTGCAGACCCAGTACTTC.

The CDR3 loop reads CASSDRWTSGTYEQYF. DNA for the CDR3: TGTGCCAGCAGCGACAGATGGACTAGCGGTACCTACGAGCAGTACTTC. This sequence joins TRBV11-2 and TRBJ2-7; TRBD2 matches at 10 bases. Looked up from germline, CDR1 is SGHAT and CDR2 is FQNNGV. This CDR3 contains 16 residues. V lost 5 bases to trimming and J lost 2 bases; unmatched junction nucleotides: 9.

This clone occurred once. The CDR3: CASSYSSGDFAYEQYF. CDR3 DNA sequence: TGTGCCAGCAGTTACTCGAGTGGGGATTTTGCCTACGAGCAGTACTTC. The gene calls are TRBV6-5 and TRBJ2-7; D gene ambiguous. The CDR3 spans 16 residues. Germline CDR1 is MNHEY and CDR2 is SVGAGI. Trimming stripped 0 bases from V and 2 bases from J, with 14 bases between.

This clone has a count of ten or more. The chain recombines TRBV7-9 with TRBJ2-1, with D perhaps given as TRBD1 or TRBD2 (5 bases each). Germline loops: CDR1 SEHNR, CDR2 FQNEAQ (reference sequence). With 5 bases removed from V and 0 bases from J, the gap between germline ends came to 11 bases. The CDR3 is 15 residues long. CDR3 DNA sequence: TGTGCCAGCAGCGGGACCTACAGCTCCTACAATGAGCAGTTCTTC. As protein: CASSGTYSSYNEQFF.

The chain employs TRBV7-9 and TRBJ2-4, with D perhaps matching TRBD1 (5 bases). Trimming removed 5 bases at V and 0 bases at J, with 23 bases between. The CDR3 covers 19 residues. Germline V gene data show CDR1 as SEHNR and CDR2 as FQNEAQ (reference sequence). The CDR3 DNA reads as TGTGCCAGCAGCCTCCCTAGGGTGGAACAGGATCTAGCCAAAAACATTCAGTACTTC. Protein sequence: CASSLPRVEQDLAKNIQYF.

This chain links TRBV9 with TRBJ2-4; 8 bases fit TRBD2. Germline V gives CDR1 SGDLS, CDR2 YYNGEE. Trimming at V came to 0 bases and at J to 5 bases, leaving 1 base not matched to a gene. This CDR3 comprises 14 residues. Written as DNA, the CDR3 is TGTGCCAGCAGCGTAGCGGGGGGGCAAAACATTCAGTACTTC. Translation: CASSVAGGQNIQYF.

The V and J genes are TRBV2 and TRBJ2-3, with unresolved D. There are 14 residues in the CDR3. The germline V and J ends were trimmed by 4 bases and 1 base, with 9 bases remaining between them. Germline values: CDR1 SNHLY, CDR2 FYNNEI. This chain's CDR3 is CASSVADRTDTQYF. The CDR3 coding sequence is TGTGCCAGCAGTGTGGCAGACCGCACAGATACGCAGTATTTT.

This chain links TRBV7-9 with TRBJ2-7; no firm D call. This CDR3 has 15 residues. V was cut by 5 bases and J by 3 bases, with 17 bases left in between. Per the germline V gene, CDR1 is SEHNR and CDR2 is FQNEAQ (reference sequence). The CDR3 nucleotides read TGTGCCAGCAGCCTAGACACCGGCAAAGGCTACGAGCAGTACTTC. Amino acids: CASSLDTGKGYEQYF.

The chain uses TRBV7-9 and TRBJ1-1, with D possibly TRBD1 on 5 matching bases. V was clipped by 5 bases and J by 5 bases, with 18 bases between them. CDR3 length: 15 amino acids. Germline CDR1 SEHNR, CDR2 FQNEAQ (reference sequence). CDR3: CASSHRDPGRTEAFF. For the CDR3, the DNA is TGTGCCAGCAGCCACCGGGACCCGGGACGGACTGAAGCTTTCTTT.

V gene TRBV10-3 combines with J gene TRBJ1-1; 7 positions match TRBD1. This CDR3 has 15 residues. Per the germline V gene, CDR1 is ENHRY and CDR2 is SYGVKD. V shed 0 bases, J shed 8 bases, and the junction held 9 bases outside the gene matches. CDR3 nucleotide sequence: TGTGCCATCAGTGAGTCCGGCAGGGGGTTTGTCGAAGCTTTCTTT. The encoded protein is CAISESGRGFVEAFF.

Notes on this clone: This likely came from a read error, as a far larger clone is one base away. Within the sample, other DNA sequences also encode this same CDR3. The rearrangement links TRBV6-5 to TRBJ1-1; D ambiguous. Germline values: CDR1 MNHEY, CDR2 SVGAGI. The CDR3 runs to 13 residues. CDR3 sequence reads: CASSPQRNTEAFF. The CDR3 coding sequence is TGCGCCAGCAGCCCCCAACGGAACACTGAAGCTTTCTTT.